This entry lists 25 T cell receptor beta chains sequenced from one sample in a study of shared clonotypes between healthy human individuals. This table comes from immunoSEQ multiplex PCR, and its TCRdb copy is limited to in-frame clones, with some not included. This sample carries more than 450,000 clones, 60% to 85% of them seen once, and the ten largest clones take 10% to 15%. Source material: PBMCs. These TCRs come from a middle-aged woman in good health. Some clones in this sample may be carry-over from other donors' samples.

The chain links TRBV7-2 to TRBJ2-7, with D perhaps TRBD2 (5 bases). The CDR3 has 15 residues. Per germline, CDR1 SGHTA and CDR2 FQGNSA. V lost 1 base and J 2 bases, leaving 12 bases between the germline ends. Here the CDR3 DNA reads TGTGCCAGCAGCTTAGATGGTAGCGTGACCTACGAGCAGTACTTC. Its translation is CASSLDGSVTYEQYF.

The chain uses TRBV5-4 and TRBJ1-2, with D uncertain. Looked up from germline, CDR1 is SGHNT and CDR2 is YYREEE (reference sequence). The germline V and J ends were trimmed by 0 bases and 8 bases, with 11 bases remaining between them. The CDR3 runs 13 residues. CDR3 protein: CASSLEEKRGYTF. DNA for the CDR3: TGTGCCAGCAGCTTGGAGGAGAAGAGGGGCTACACCTTC.

V gene TRBV19 combines with J gene TRBJ1-5; D is possibly TRBD1 (6 bases). This CDR3 contains 13 residues. V lost 6 bases, J lost 4 bases, and 10 bases lay in between. The germline V gene has CDR1 LNHDA and CDR2 SQIVND (reference sequence). CDR3 nucleotides: TGTGCCAGTAGGAGACAGGATAATCAGCCCCAGCATTTT. This sequence encodes CASRRQDNQPQHF. Drawing the rest from reference TRBV19 and TRBJ1-5, the complete variable domain is DGGITQSPKYLFRKEGQNVTLSCEQNLNHDAMYWYRQDPGQGLRLIYYSQIVNDFQKGDIAEGYSVSREKKESFPLTVTSAQKNPTAFYLCASRRQDNQPQHFGDGTRLSIL.

This chain connects TRBV19 to TRBJ2-1, with D tentatively TRBD1 (5 bases). Germline V CDR1 and CDR2: LNHDA, SQIVND (reference sequence). This CDR3 comprises 13 residues. With 7 bases removed from V and 4 bases from J, the gap between germline ends came to 11 bases. CDR3 protein: CASTQGFYNEQFF. CDR3 nucleotide sequence: TGTGCCAGTACTCAGGGTTTTTACAATGAGCAGTTCTTC.

The chain combines TRBV5-1 with TRBJ2-1, with 14 bases fitting TRBD2. With 7 bases clipped from V and 10 bases from J, the junction kept 7 bases outside the gene matches. The CDR3 sequence is 14 residues long. Germline values: CDR1 SGHRS, CDR2 YFSETQ. The CDR3, as DNA: TGCGCCAGCTCGTGGGGACTAGCGGGAGACGAGCAGTTCTTC. Translation gives CASSWGLAGDEQFF. Based on the CDR3 plus reference TRBV5-1 and TRBJ2-1, the full variable domain is KAGVTQTPRYLIKTRGQQVTLSCSPISGHRSVSWYQQTPGQGLQFLFEYFSETQRNKGNFPGRFSGRQFSNSRSEMNVSTLELGDSALYLCASSWGLAGDEQFFGPGTRLTVL.

This clone was picked up one time. This chain links TRBV5-5 with TRBJ2-1; TRBD2 aligns across 12 bases. Looked up from germline, CDR1 is SGHKS and CDR2 is YYEKEE (reference sequence). V gave up 1 base and J gave up 8 bases; unmatched junction bases: 10. This CDR3 comprises 17 residues. CDR3 sequence: CASSLRPPSGRADEQFF. CDR3 DNA: TGTGCCAGCAGCTTGCGACCACCTAGCGGGAGGGCCGATGAGCAGTTCTTC. Full variable domain (missing parts from reference TRBV5-5 and TRBJ2-1): DAGVTQSPTHLIKTRGQQVTLRCSPISGHKSVSWYQQVLGQGPQFIFQYYEKEERGRGNFPDRFSARQFPNYSSELNVNALLLGDSALYLCASSLRPPSGRADEQFFGPGTRLTVL.

A remark on this clone: The same CDR3 arises from other DNA sequences in this sample as well. The genes are TRBV9 and TRBJ2-3; 9 bases fit TRBD1. The V and J ends lost 4 bases and 1 base, in that order; junction bases with no gene match: 7. This CDR3 has 16 amino acids. Germline values: CDR1 SGDLS, CDR2 YYNGEE. The CDR3 DNA reads TGTGCCAGCAGCCCAAGGACAGGGGAAGGCACAGATACGCAGTATTTT. This codes for CASSPRTGEGTDTQYF.

Concerning this clone itself: The sample has other DNA sequences that encode this CDR3 too. The rearrangement links TRBV5-5 to TRBJ1-1, with D maybe TRBD1 (5 bases). V gave up 0 bases and J gave up 8 bases, with 5 bases separating them. Germline V gives CDR1 SGHKS, CDR2 YYEKEE (reference sequence). The CDR3 spans 11 residues. The CDR3 region is CASSLAGEAFF. Written as DNA, the CDR3 is TGTGCCAGCAGCTTGGCAGGGGAAGCTTTCTTT.

The V call is TRBV6-6, the J call TRBJ1-1, with 8 nucleotides matching TRBD1. This CDR3 contains 14 residues. Per germline, CDR1 MNHNY and CDR2 SVGAGI (reference sequence). Trimming cost V 5 bases and J 5 bases; bases outside gene matches: 7. CDR3 coding DNA: TGTGCCAGCAGTGACCAGGGGGCTTATACTGAAGCTTTCTTT. It specifies CASSDQGAYTEAFF.

The gene calls are TRBV6-1 and TRBJ1-3; D remains ambiguous. Germline CDR1 reads MNHNS; CDR2 reads SASEGT. The length of the CDR3 is 16 residues. V lost 4 bases, J lost 0 bases, and 13 bases lay in between. The CDR3 loop is CASSASARYSGNTIYF. The CDR3 bases are TGTGCCAGCAGTGCGTCAGCCCGATACTCTGGAAACACCATATATTTT.

The rearrangement links TRBV18 to TRBJ2-7; 9 positions agree with TRBD2. V dropped 3 bases and J dropped 5; count of bases not matched to a gene: 8. Germline V gives CDR1 KGHSH, CDR2 LQKENI. CDR3 length: 15 amino acids. CDR3 in DNA: TGTGCCAGCTCACCTAATGCGGGAGGGCCCCACGAGCAGTACTTC. This codes for CASSPNAGGPHEQYF. Full variable domain (rest looked up from reference TRBV18 and TRBJ2-7): NAGVMQNPRHLVRRRGQEARLRCSPMKGHSHVYWYRQLPEEGLKFMVYLQKENIIDESGMPKERFSAEFPKEGPSILRIQQVVRGDSAAYFCASSPNAGGPHEQYFGPGTRLTVT.

The CDR3 region is CASRGGFNTEAFF. The CDR3 DNA follows: TGTGCCAGCAGAGGGGGGTTCAACACTGAAGCTTTCTTT. The chain is built from TRBV7-9 and TRBJ1-1; maybe TRBD1 (6 bases). CDR3 length: 13 residues. With 6 bases removed from V and 2 bases from J, the gap between germline ends came to 10 bases. Germline V gene data show CDR1 as SEHNR and CDR2 as FQNEAQ (reference sequence).

The J gene is TRBJ2-5, the V gene TRBV7-6, with 8 bases identical to TRBD2. With 5 bases clipped from V and 5 bases from J, the junction kept 10 bases outside the gene matches. Germline values: CDR1 SGHVS, CDR2 FNYEAQ. The CDR3 runs 15 residues. The CDR3 DNA reads TGTGCCAGCAGCCCAAGACTAGCGCGGGAGGAGACCCAGTACTTC. Its protein product is CASSPRLAREETQYF.

The gene calls are TRBV19 and TRBJ2-1, with 12 bases matching TRBD2. Germline-derived CDR1 and CDR2 are LNHDA and SQIVND (reference sequence). V was clipped by 3 bases and J by 6 bases; unmatched bases: 6. CDR3 length: 16 residues. The CDR3 nucleotides read TGTGCCAGTAGTATCCGGACTAGCGGGATAGGCAATGAGCAGTTCTTC. Translated: CASSIRTSGIGNEQFF.

This clone is a singleton in its sample. The V and J genes are TRBV11-2 and TRBJ1-1; 8 bases line up with TRBD1. J gave up 1 base and V 5 bases, and 6 bases lay outside the gene matches. CDR1 is SGHAT, CDR2 FQNNGV, per germline. CDR3 length: 15 residues. Here the CDR3 reads CASSPLTGENTEAFF. DNA of the CDR3: TGTGCCAGCAGCCCCCTGACAGGGGAGAACACTGAAGCTTTCTTT.

This clone was seen many times. The chain combines TRBV2 with TRBJ2-5; D call uncertain. This CDR3 comprises 15 residues. V shed 2 bases and J shed 0 bases, with 10 bases lying between them. Germline assignment: CDR1 SNHLY and CDR2 FYNNEI. The CDR3 sequence is CASSEYGQNQETQYF. Written as DNA, the CDR3 is TGTGCCAGCAGTGAATATGGGCAGAACCAAGAGACCCAGTACTTC.

The J gene is TRBJ1-2, the V gene TRBV28; D call uncertain. Trimming left V 10 bases short and J 3 bases short, with 12 bases between. Germline V gives CDR1 MDHEN, CDR2 SYDVKM. CDR3 length: 12 amino acids. The DNA for the CDR3 is TGTGCCATAACCCCTGGTGACTATGGCTACACCTTC. As protein: CAITPGDYGYTF.

In its sample, this clone was seen many times. The gene calls are TRBV2 and TRBJ1-4; TRBD1 matches 10 bases. J lost 16 bases, V lost 4 bases, and 12 bases had no gene match. Germline V gene lookup returns CDR1 SNHLY and CDR2 FYNNEI. The CDR3 is made up of 14 amino acids. The CDR3 here is CASSADTGTGERFF. Here the CDR3 DNA reads TGTGCCAGCAGTGCCGACACCGGGACAGGGGAGAGGTTTTTT.

This chain connects TRBV19 to TRBJ1-1; D remains ambiguous. Trimming cost V 3 bases and J 5 bases, with 10 bases left between them. The CDR3 is 13 residues long. The germline CDR1 and CDR2 sequences are LNHDA and SQIVND (reference sequence). CDR3 loop: CASSMGRQTEAFF. CDR3 nucleotide sequence: TGTGCCAGTAGTATGGGCCGGCAAACTGAAGCTTTCTTT.

The V gene is TRBV28, the J gene TRBJ1-2, with D hard to call. From germline, CDR1 is MDHEN and CDR2 SYDVKM. Trimming took off 2 bases at V and 4 bases at J, with 11 bases between the two ends. CDR3 length: 14 amino acids. For the CDR3, the DNA is TGTGCCAGCAGTTTAGCAGGCGGCGTCTATGGCTACACCTTC. This encodes CASSLAGGVYGYTF.

This chain connects TRBV5-4 to TRBJ2-5; the D is unclear. V was trimmed by 2 bases and J by 3 bases, leaving 8 bases between them. The CDR3 has 13 residues. Germline V gene lookup returns CDR1 SGHNT and CDR2 YYREEE (reference sequence). The CDR3 nucleotides read TGTGCCAGCAGCTTCGACCAGGAAGAGACCCAGTACTTC. Amino acids: CASSFDQEETQYF.

The chain links TRBV5-1 to TRBJ2-1, with TRBD2 identical over 7 bases. The germline V gene has CDR1 SGHRS and CDR2 YFSETQ. The length of the CDR3 is 16 residues. The J segment lost 5 bases and the V segment lost 0 bases, leaving 8 bases of the junction unmatched. The CDR3 protein is CASSLARVAGHNEQFF. CDR3 coding DNA: TGCGCCAGCAGCTTGGCCCGGGTAGCGGGTCACAATGAGCAGTTCTTC.

This chain uses TRBV19 with TRBJ2-3, with a possible D match to TRBD1 (6 bases). The CDR3 runs 15 residues. V lost 3 bases, J lost 4 bases, and 14 bases lay in between. The V gene's germline CDR1 is LNHDA and CDR2 SQIVND (reference sequence). CDR3 nucleotides: TGTGCCAGTAGTATCAGGGGTGCTCCCGCAGATACGCAGTATTTT. Protein sequence: CASSIRGAPADTQYF. Combining the CDR3 with reference TRBV19 and TRBJ2-3 gives the whole variable domain DGGITQSPKYLFRKEGQNVTLSCEQNLNHDAMYWYRQDPGQGLRLIYYSQIVNDFQKGDIAEGYSVSREKKESFPLTVTSAQKNPTAFYLCASSIRGAPADTQYFGPGTRLTVL.

This chain uses TRBV7-6 with TRBJ1-4, with a possible D match to TRBD1 (5 bases). Germline CDR1 is SGHVS and CDR2 is FNYEAQ. V dropped 5 bases and J dropped 2 bases, with 21 bases sitting between them. The CDR3 has 18 residues. The CDR3 region has the DNA TGTGCCAGCAGCCCTACGGCGGGGGGGTCTAGGACTAATGAAAAACTGTTTTTT. It is translated as CASSPTAGGSRTNEKLFF. Variable domain in full (rest from reference TRBV7-6 and TRBJ1-4): GAGVSQSPRYKVTKRGQDVALRCDPISGHVSLYWYRQALGQGPEFLTYFNYEAQQDKSGLPNDRFSAERPEGSISTLTIQRTEQRDSAMYRCASSPTAGGSRTNEKLFFGSGTQLSVL.

The chain employs TRBV5-4 and TRBJ2-5; the match to TRBD1 covers 11 bases. Per germline, CDR1 SGHNT and CDR2 YYREEE (reference sequence). The CDR3 runs to 16 residues. V gave up 4 bases and J gave up 4 bases; unmatched junction bases: 9. The CDR3 here is CASSARTGGFGETQYF. The CDR3 DNA follows: TGTGCCAGCAGCGCAAGGACAGGGGGCTTCGGAGAGACCCAGTACTTC.